This T cell receptor (beta chain) was recorded in a study of graft-versus-host responses after intestinal transplantation. Study-wide context: Every one of the recipients received anti-thymocyte globulin induction and afterwards took tacrolimus and steroids for about 3 years.

The germline CDR1 and CDR2 sequences are MNHEY and SMNVEV (reference sequence). CDR3 length: 12 amino acids. Study findings and constraints: Individuals carrying graft-donor T cell macrochimerism showed high graft-versus-host to host-versus-graft clonal ratios in allografts. Early post-transplant declines in HvG were associated with peak levels of circulating GvH clones. Detection of GvH clones occurred in recipient marrow, and some had their first appearance in ileum or blood.

Here immunoSEQ multiplex PCR was the method, and the copy in TCRdb shows in-frame clones only, minus some. The sample has approximately 77,000 clones, roughly 90% seen once. Comment on this clone: As yet, its antigen is unknown. The junction departs from the called germline gene at one end, perhaps through a read error.

The J gene is TRBJ2-1, the V gene TRBV27, with D possibly matching TRBD2 (6 bases). The origin of this receptor is a human patient who received an intestinal transplant, so some T cells may come from the graft donor. This material consisted of PBMCs, taken 98 days after intestinal transplantation. The CDR3 coding sequence is TGTGCCAGCAGACTCTTCCGGGACTGCGTCATCTTC. This gives the protein CASRLFRDCVIF.